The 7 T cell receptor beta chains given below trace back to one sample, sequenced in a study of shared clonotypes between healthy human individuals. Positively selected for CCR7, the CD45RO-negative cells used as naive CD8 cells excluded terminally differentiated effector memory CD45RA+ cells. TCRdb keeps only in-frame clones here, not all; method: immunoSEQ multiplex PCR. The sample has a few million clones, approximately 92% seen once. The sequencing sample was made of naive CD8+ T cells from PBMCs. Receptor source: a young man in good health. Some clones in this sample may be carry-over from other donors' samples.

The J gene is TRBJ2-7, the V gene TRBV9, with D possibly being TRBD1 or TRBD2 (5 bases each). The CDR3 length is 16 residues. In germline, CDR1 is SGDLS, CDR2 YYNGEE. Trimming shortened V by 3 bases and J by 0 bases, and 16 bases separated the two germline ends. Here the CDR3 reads CASSATGTALSYEQYF. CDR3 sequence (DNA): TGTGCCAGCAGCGCGACCGGGACGGCCCTCTCCTACGAGCAGTACTTC.

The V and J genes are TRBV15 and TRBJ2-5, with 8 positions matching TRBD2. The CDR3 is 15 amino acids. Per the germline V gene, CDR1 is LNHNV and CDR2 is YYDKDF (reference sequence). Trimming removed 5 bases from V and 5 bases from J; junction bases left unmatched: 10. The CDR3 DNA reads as TGTGCCACCAGCTCGTCGGGAGGGCCCGGGGAGACCCAGTACTTC. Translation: CATSSSGGPGETQYF.

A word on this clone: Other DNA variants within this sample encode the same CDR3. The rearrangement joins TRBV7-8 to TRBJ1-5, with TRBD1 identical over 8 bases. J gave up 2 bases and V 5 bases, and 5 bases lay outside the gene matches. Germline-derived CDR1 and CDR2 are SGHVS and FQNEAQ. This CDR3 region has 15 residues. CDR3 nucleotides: TGTGCCAGCAGCCTGACAGGGGTCGGCAATCAGCCCCAGCATTTT. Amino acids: CASSLTGVGNQPQHF.

This CDR3 is CASSSEGRAYEQYF. The CDR3 nucleotides read TGCGCCAGCAGCTCCGAGGGGCGAGCCTACGAGCAGTACTTC. The gene calls are TRBV5-1 and TRBJ2-7, with D perhaps given as TRBD1 or TRBD2 (5 bases each). CDR1 is SGHRS and CDR2 is YFSETQ in the germline V gene. The CDR3 loop spans 14 amino acids. V shed 3 bases and J shed 2 bases, with 12 bases lying between them.

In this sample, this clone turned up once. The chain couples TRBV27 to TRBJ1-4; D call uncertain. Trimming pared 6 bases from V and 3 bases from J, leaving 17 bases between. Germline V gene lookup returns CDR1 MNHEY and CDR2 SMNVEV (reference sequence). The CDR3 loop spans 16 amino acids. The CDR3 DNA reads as TGTGCCAGCAGACCCTTTCGTAGCGAGCCTAATGAAAAACTGTTTTTT. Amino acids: CASRPFRSEPNEKLFF.

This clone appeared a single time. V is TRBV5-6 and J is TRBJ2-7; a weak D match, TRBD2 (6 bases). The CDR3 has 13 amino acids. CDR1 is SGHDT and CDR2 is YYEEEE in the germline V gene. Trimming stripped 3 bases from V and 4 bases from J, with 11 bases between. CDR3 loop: CASSSLAQYEQYF. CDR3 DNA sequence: TGTGCCAGCAGCTCGCTAGCGCAATACGAGCAGTACTTC.

CDR3 DNA: TGTGCCAGCAGCTTTACTGGGGCCAACGTCCTGACTTTC. Its translation is CASSFTGANVLTF. The V gene is TRBV11-3, the J gene TRBJ2-6; no definite D call. Germline-derived CDR1 and CDR2 are SGHNT and YENEEA. Between the trimmed V and J ends, which lost 3 bases and 2 bases, there was a span of 2 bases. The length of the CDR3 is 13 residues.